This T cell receptor beta chain was sequenced in a study of Tregs in tolerant kidney transplant recipients. This clone occurred a few times. This CDR3 is 14 amino acids long. V lost 0 bases and J lost 7, with 9 bases in between. Germline-derived CDR1 and CDR2 are SGHVS and FNYEAQ. Repertoires were generated with immunoSEQ multiplex PCR, while TCRdb's copy carries only in-frame clones and drops some. The sample consists of 110,000 or so clones, almost 95% of them appearing once. Sequenced sample: CD4+ T cells from blood. The chain is built from TRBV7-6 and TRBJ1-4; D is uncertain. The sequence was obtained from a human donor in good health. The CDR3 region has the DNA TGTGCCAGCAGCTTAGCACAGAAAAGTGAAAAACTGTTTTTT. This codes for CASSLAQKSEKLFF.